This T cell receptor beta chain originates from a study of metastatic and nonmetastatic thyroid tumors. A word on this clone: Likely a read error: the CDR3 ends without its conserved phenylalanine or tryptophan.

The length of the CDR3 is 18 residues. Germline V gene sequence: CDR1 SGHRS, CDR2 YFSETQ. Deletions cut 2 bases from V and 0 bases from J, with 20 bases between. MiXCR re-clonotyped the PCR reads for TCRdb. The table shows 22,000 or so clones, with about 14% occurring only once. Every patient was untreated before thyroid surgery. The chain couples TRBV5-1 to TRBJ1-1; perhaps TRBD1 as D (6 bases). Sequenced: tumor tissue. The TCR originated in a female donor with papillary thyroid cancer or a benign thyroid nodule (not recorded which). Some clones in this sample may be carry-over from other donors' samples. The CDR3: CASSLFGQEQGVNTEAFL. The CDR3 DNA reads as TGCGCCAGCAGCTTATTCGGACAAGAACAGGGTGTGAACACTGAAGCTTTCCTT.